This is a list of T cell receptor beta chains from one sample in a study of a mutant IDH1 vaccine in newly diagnosed glioma. Sequenced by immunoSEQ multiplex PCR; TCRdb stores in-frame clones only, minus some. The sample has around 67,000 clones, around 83% seen once. The source material was peripheral blood mononuclear cells (PBMCs), sampled from a glioma patient treated with radiotherapy, temozolomide or both. The receptors shown here come from a woman between 18 and 30 years old with glioma. Some clones in this sample may be carry-over from other donors' samples. Each CDR3 is given with its conserved first and last residue. D genes are given only for firm matches. The listing skips clone size in some rows; elsewhere it reads once, few, many or a size class.

clone size	D gene	V gene	J gene	CDR3 DNA	CDR3 protein
NA	NA	TRBV5-4	TRBJ1-1	TGTGCCAGCAGCTTTTTAAGCGGTGGAACTGAAGCTTTCTTT	CASSFLSGGTEAFF
NA	NA	TRBV6-6	TRBJ1-2	TGTGCCAGCAGTTACTCCAGAGCTAGCTACACCTTC	CASSYSRASYTF
few	NA	TRBV7-2	TRBJ2-7	TGTGCCAGCAGCTTAGGCAGAGACTACGAGCAGTACTTC	CASSLGRDYEQYF
NA	NA	TRBV14	TRBJ1-3	TGTGCCAGCAGCGCTAAACTCCGAAACACCATATATTTT	CASSAKLRNTIYF
NA	NA	TRBV4-1	TRBJ2-7	TGCGCCAGCAGCCGTCCGGGGGGCGGGATCAACGAGCAGTACTTC	CASSRPGGGINEQYF
NA	NA	TRBV5-6	TRBJ1-4	TGTGCCAGCACCCTCCAGGGGTATTTGGAAAAACTGTTTTTT	CASTLQGYLEKLFF
NA	TRBD2	TRBV4-2	TRBJ2-3	TGTGCCAGCAGCCAAGAGAGCGGGGCGACAGATACGCAGTATTTT	CASSQESGATDTQYF
NA	NA	TRBV5-6	TRBJ1-1	TGTGCCAGCAGCTTGTCTGCTAGCACTGAAGCTTTCTTT	CASSLSASTEAFF
NA	NA	TRBV5-6	TRBJ1-2	TGTGCCAGCAGCTTGCCACGGACCAAGGACACCTTC	CASSLPRTKDTF
few	NA	TRBV5-6	TRBJ1-1	TGTGCCAGCAGCTTGGTTAGGGACCACACTGAAGCTTTCTTT	CASSLVRDHTEAFF
NA	TRBD2	TRBV2	TRBJ2-7	TGTGCCGCCCTCGGAGGGACTAGCGCATACGAGCAGTACTTC	CAALGGTSAYEQYF
NA	TRBD1	TRBV6-5	TRBJ2-7	TGTGCCAGCGGGACAGGGATTTACGAGCAGTACTTC	CASGTGIYEQYF
NA	TRBD2	TRBV4-2	TRBJ2-7	TGTGCCAGCAGCCAAGGGACTAGCGGGGTCCCCTCCTACGAGCAGTACTTC	CASSQGTSGVPSYEQYF
NA	TRBD2	TRBV30	TRBJ2-3	TGTGCCTGGAACCCGACTAGCGGGAGGCCAGATACGCAGTATTTT	CAWNPTSGRPDTQYF
NA	NA	TRBV6-5	TRBJ2-7	TGTGCCAGCAGCCCAGGCTATGTCTCCTACGAGCAGTACTTC	CASSPGYVSYEQYF
NA	NA	TRBV4-1	TRBJ2-3	TGCGCCAGCAGCCAAGATAGGGGTTATAGCACAGATACGCAGTATTTT	CASSQDRGYSTDTQYF
NA	NA	TRBV4-1	TRBJ2-7	TGCGCCAGCAGCCAAGATTTCGGGGGCGCAGGGACCTACGAGCAGTACTTC	CASSQDFGGAGTYEQYF